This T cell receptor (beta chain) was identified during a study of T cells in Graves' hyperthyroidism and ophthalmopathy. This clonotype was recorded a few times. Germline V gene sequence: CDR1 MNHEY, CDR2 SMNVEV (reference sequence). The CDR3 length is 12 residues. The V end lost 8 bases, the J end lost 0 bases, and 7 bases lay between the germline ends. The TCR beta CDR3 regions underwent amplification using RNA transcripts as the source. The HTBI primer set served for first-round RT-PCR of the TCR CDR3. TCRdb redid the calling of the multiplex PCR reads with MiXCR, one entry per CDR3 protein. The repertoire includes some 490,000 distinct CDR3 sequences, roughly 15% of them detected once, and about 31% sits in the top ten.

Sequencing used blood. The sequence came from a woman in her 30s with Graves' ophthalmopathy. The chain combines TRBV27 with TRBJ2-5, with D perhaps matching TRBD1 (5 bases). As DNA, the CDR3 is TGTGCCAGCGGGGCAGACCAAGAGACCCAGTACTTC. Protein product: CASGADQETQYF.